This T cell receptor (beta chain) was observed in a study of ipilimumab plus nivolumab after autologous stem cell transplantation (dated by TCRdb to 2020 to 2023). Study-wide context: The median number of doses that trial patients received was about five for ipilimumab and about eight for nivolumab. Patients undergoing autologous transplant for high-risk diffuse large B cell lymphoma, mature T cell lymphoma, or multiple myeloma were enrolled in the trial. Some 35 patients made up the trial's intent-to-treat population. Primary refractory and relapsed disease were included in the DLBCL cohort, with 18-month progression-free survival of about 86% and 27%, respectively. Results and caveats for the whole study, not just this receptor: The authors stated that profiles of the T cell receptor repertoire, regulatory T cell phenotype and gut microbiota provided a biologic rationale for studying this approach further. The authors concluded that, as post-transplant consolidation, combined checkpoint inhibition appeared tolerable.

In this sample, this clone turned up once. Its target antigen remains unknown. Base qualities are not at hand, and no much larger clone is one base apart. Checkpoint therapy was initiated 14 to 28 days after autologous transplant, and ipilimumab was administered at 1 mg/kg intravenously on day 1 of selected weeks. Nivolumab was administered at 3 mg/kg intravenously on day 1 of weeks 1, 4, 7, 10, and every two weeks through week 26. This was a Phase Ib clinical trial that tested ipilimumab plus nivolumab, given as combined checkpoint inhibition, for consolidation following autologous stem cell transplantation. For CDR1 and CDR2, the germline V gene (reference sequence) lists SEHNR and FQNEAQ. V ends up 5 bases short and J 2 bases short, with an unmatched junction base count of 5. Counted from cysteine to phenylalanine, this CDR3 has 15 amino acids. The kept DNA is CDR3 alone, 45 bases in frame from the first base.

Libraries were built with the immunoSEQ multiplex PCR assay. TCRdb obtained this table from immuneACCESS and retained in-frame rearrangements with V and J assigned. These tables miss some clones; where compared with another copy, unresolved V genes account for less than half of the shortfall, and the remainder is unexplained. Within this sample are about 19,000 clones, with 65% to 85% of them counted one time only. The top ten hold around 6.8% of the sample. This sequence was found in a male donor with diffuse large B-cell lymphoma. This receptor chain uses TRBV7-9 and TRBJ2-3; the central 9 bases match TRBD2. The sample consisted of PBMCs, taken in a trial of ipilimumab plus nivolumab as post-transplant consolidation. The CDR3 is CASSPRGGDTDTQYF. The nucleotides read TGTGCCAGCAGCCCGCGGGGGGGGGACACAGATACGCAGTATTTT.